These 23 T cell receptor beta chains share one sample of origin, sequenced in a study of monozygotic twins with inflammatory bowel disease. TCRdb re-called the 5' RACE reads and catalogs CDR3 proteins one per entry, DNA excluded. The sample table includes about 380,000 distinct CDR3 sequences. What was sequenced was blood. The receptors stem from a human donor with ulcerative colitis or Crohn's disease, or a healthy co-twin of an affected twin (not recorded which).

The chain couples TRBV12-3 or TRBV12-4 to TRBJ2-1; there is no DNA to check the TCRdb D call of TRBD1. The CDR3 is 17 amino acids. CDR3 sequence reads: CASSSGRTQLFPNEQFF.

This chain connects TRBV27 to TRBJ1-5; no DNA is available, so the TRBD1 call from TCRdb remains unchecked. Looked up from germline, CDR1 is MNHEY and CDR2 is SMNVEV (reference sequence). The CDR3 sequence is 14 residues long. The CDR3: CASSLSGAEQPQHF.

J is TRBJ1-1 and V is TRBV6-5. Germline V CDR1 and CDR2: MNHEY, SVGAGI. This CDR3 has 15 amino acids. The CDR3 loop is CASSYSNARVAEAFF.

The gene calls are TRBV28 and TRBJ1-2. The CDR3 length is 13 residues. Germline V gene data show CDR1 as MDHEN and CDR2 as SYDVKM. This CDR3 reads CASSSVWAGGYTF.

The gene calls are TRBV5-1 and TRBJ2-3. This CDR3 region has 15 residues. Germline CDR1 SGHRS, CDR2 YFSETQ. Here the CDR3 reads CASSDGRASTDTQYF.

The CDR3 is CASSILSAGTYEQYF. The chain is built from TRBV19 and TRBJ2-7; there is no DNA to check the TCRdb D call of TRBD2. The CDR3 spans 15 residues. Germline-derived CDR1 and CDR2 are LNHDA and SQIVND (reference sequence).

The V and J genes are TRBV7-6 and TRBJ2-7; as DNA is missing, the TRBD2 call by TCRdb cannot be tested. The CDR3 covers 15 residues. Germline values: CDR1 SGHVS, CDR2 FNYEAQ. The CDR3 loop reads CASSLGGISSYEQYF.

V and J are TRBV6-5 and TRBJ1-1; TCRdb returns TRBD1, unconfirmable since there is no DNA. The CDR3 extends over 16 amino acids. The germline CDR1 and CDR2 sequences are MNHEY and SVGAGI. The CDR3 sequence: CASSYSGTGARSEAFF.

The chain links TRBV4-2 to TRBJ1-1; TCRdb calls TRBD1, which cannot be checked without DNA. Germline CDR1 reads LGHNA; CDR2 reads YNFKEQ. The CDR3 has 17 amino acids. CDR3 residues: CASSQPIGQGENTEAFF.

The genes are TRBV6-2 or TRBV6-3 and TRBJ2-5; TCRdb lists TRBD1, though no DNA is available to test this call. The CDR3 covers 14 residues. Per the germline V gene, CDR1 is MNHEY and CDR2 is SVGEGT. The CDR3 here is CASSPRLGGETQYF.

The chain uses TRBV28 and TRBJ2-7; TCRdb gives TRBD1 as the D gene, but with no DNA this cannot be confirmed. Germline CDR1 is MDHEN and CDR2 is SYDVKM. CDR3 length: 15 amino acids. The CDR3 is CASKNLGQGRTEQYF.

This sequence joins TRBV7-2 and TRBJ2-6. The CDR3 spans 14 residues. Germline assignment: CDR1 SGHTA and CDR2 FQGNSA. CDR3 sequence reads: CASSSGPGANVLTF.

The V and J genes are TRBV9 and TRBJ2-5; TCRdb indicates TRBD2, and absent DNA this call remains unverified. Germline lookup yields CDR1 SGDLS and CDR2 YYNGEE. The CDR3 runs 16 residues. The CDR3 spells CASSPIGGPIQETQYF.

The rearrangement joins TRBV7-9 to TRBJ2-2. This CDR3 is built from 15 residues. Germline-derived CDR1 and CDR2 are SEHNR and FQNEAQ (reference sequence). The CDR3 reads CASSFLRGNTGELFF. The full variable domain, its missing parts supplied by reference TRBV7-9 and TRBJ2-2, is DTGVSQNPRHKITKRGQNVTFRCDPISEHNRLYWYRQTLGQGPEFLTYFQNEAQLEKSRLLSDRFSAERPKGSFSTLEIQRTEQGDSAMYLCASSFLRGNTGELFFGEGSRLTVL.

The V call is TRBV6-1, the J call TRBJ1-5. The CDR3 is made up of 17 amino acids. Germline CDR1 reads MNHNS; CDR2 reads SASEGT. The CDR3: CASSELQTLYSNQPQHF.

This chain uses TRBV5-4 with TRBJ2-3. Germline lookup yields CDR1 SGHNT and CDR2 YYREEE (reference sequence). This CDR3 has 14 amino acids. The CDR3 sequence is CASSPGRTTDTQYF.

The V gene is TRBV5-1, the J gene TRBJ1-1; absent DNA, TCRdb's TRBD1 call cannot be checked. Germline-derived CDR1 and CDR2 are SGHRS and YFSETQ. This CDR3 has 13 residues. CDR3 loop: CASSLVRGSEAFF.

The genes are TRBV7-2 and TRBJ1-6; the D call from TCRdb, TRBD1, cannot be confirmed without DNA. This CDR3 comprises 17 residues. Germline CDR1 reads SGHTA; CDR2 reads FQGNSA. CDR3 loop: CASSSGPTAAYNSPLHF.

The CDR3 region is CSAVTPGGSVSSYNEQFF. The V gene is TRBV20-1, the J gene TRBJ2-1; TCRdb returns TRBD1, unconfirmable since there is no DNA. The CDR3 consists of 18 residues. Germline V lookup: CDR1 DFQATT, CDR2 SNEGSKA (reference sequence).

J is TRBJ1-2 and V is TRBV7-9. The germline CDR1 and CDR2 sequences are SEHNR and FQNEAQ (reference sequence). This CDR3 is 15 amino acids long. The chain's CDR3 is CASSLPTVSNYGYTF.

This rearrangement joins TRBV19 to TRBJ2-1; TCRdb's D call of TRBD1 is untestable without DNA. The germline V gene has CDR1 LNHDA and CDR2 SQIVND (reference sequence). The CDR3 consists of 15 residues. CDR3 residues: CASKRGGQIYNEQFF.

CDR3 loop: CASSLSVLAGITDTQYF. V gene TRBV7-9 combines with J gene TRBJ2-3; TCRdb returns TRBD2, unconfirmable since there is no DNA. This CDR3 contains 17 residues. Per the germline V gene, CDR1 is SEHNR and CDR2 is FQNEAQ (reference sequence).

The CDR3 protein is CASSLSATGTGVTGELFF. J is TRBJ2-2 and V is TRBV7-3; there is no DNA to check the TCRdb D call of TRBD1. Germline CDR1 reads SGHTA; CDR2 reads FQGTGA. This CDR3 comprises 18 residues.